The 13 T cell receptor beta chains in this list originate from one sample, sequenced in a study of patients and donors after allogeneic stem cell transplantation. TCRdb re-called the RT-PCR reads with MiXCR, one entry per CDR3 protein. Altogether about 960,000 distinct CDR3 sequences are present, 15% to 20% being singletons, with the ten largest covering about 6%. Sequences were obtained from blood, either unsorted or a sorted T cell fraction (not recorded which). These receptors came from a human donor who was either an allogeneic HSCT recipient or a stem cell or donor lymphocyte infusion donor (not recorded which). It is not recorded whose cells these are; they may come from a transplant donor.

The chain joins TRBV5-1 to TRBJ2-3; D not certain. V dropped 4 bases and J dropped 3 bases, with 12 bases sitting between them. The length of the CDR3 is 14 residues. Germline values: CDR1 SGHRS, CDR2 YFSETQ. The CDR3 sequence is CASSLNRATDTQYF. The CDR3 nucleotides read TGCGCCAGCAGCCTGAATAGGGCAACAGATACGCAGTATTTT.

CDR3 in amino acids: CASNRDRGTRQPQHF. In DNA form, the CDR3 reads TGTGCCAGCAATCGGGACAGGGGAACTCGTCAGCCCCAGCATTTT. This sequence joins TRBV6-1 and TRBJ1-5, with 10 bases lining up with TRBD1. V trimming: 7 bases; J trimming: 6 bases; junction bases outside the gene matches: 9. The CDR3 spans 15 residues. Germline V gene data show CDR1 as MNHNS and CDR2 as SASEGT.

This clonotype was counted many times. This chain joins TRBV20-1 and TRBJ2-5, with D unclear. Germline values: CDR1 DFQATT, CDR2 SNEGSKA (reference sequence). V was trimmed by 1 base and J by 4 bases, leaving 7 bases between them. The CDR3 has 12 residues. In DNA form, the CDR3 reads TGCAGTGCTAGAGTGGGTCCAGAGACCCAGTACTTC. It translates to CSARVGPETQYF.

This clonotype was counted between two and nine times. CDR3 amino acids: CASSLEAFGSGNTIYF. In nucleotides, the CDR3 is TGCGCCAGCAGCTTGGAGGCTTTTGGCTCTGGAAACACCATATATTTT. V gene TRBV5-1 combines with J gene TRBJ1-3, with unresolved D. Germline CDR1 SGHRS, CDR2 YFSETQ. Trimming removed 0 bases at V and 0 bases at J, with 10 bases between. CDR3 size: 16 residues.

The chain is built from TRBV5-1 and TRBJ1-2; no definite D call. Deletions cut 4 bases from V and 8 bases from J, with 24 bases between. The germline CDR1 and CDR2 sequences are SGHRS and YFSETQ. The CDR3 runs 16 residues. The DNA for the CDR3 is TGCGCCAGCAGCGACTCTCCTTCGGGTGCCGGAGGGGGCTACACCTTC. Its protein is CASSDSPSGAGGGYTF.

The chain carries TRBV20-1 and TRBJ2-7; TRBD1 might be the D (5 bases). V was pared by 0 bases and J by 4 bases, with 7 bases between. The CDR3 is made up of 12 amino acids. Germline lookup yields CDR1 DFQATT and CDR2 SNEGSKA (reference sequence). This CDR3 reads CSAREGAYEQYF. The CDR3 DNA is TGCAGTGCTAGAGAAGGGGCTTACGAGCAGTACTTC.

Many counts were recorded for this clonotype. The chain combines TRBV12-3 or TRBV12-4 with TRBJ1-3; D not resolved. The CDR3 length is 12 residues. Trimming cost V 7 bases and J 3 bases, with 7 bases left between them. CDR3 DNA sequence: TGTGCCAGCAACGGAGGTGGAAACACCATATATTTT. Protein product: CASNGGGNTIYF.

The gene calls are TRBV30 and TRBJ2-3; D is unresolved. Germline V gene data show CDR1 as GTSNPN and CDR2 as SVGIG (reference sequence). V shed 0 bases and J shed 3 bases, with 10 bases lying between them. CDR3 length: 14 amino acids. This CDR3 is CAWSVDGRTDTQYF. The CDR3, as DNA: TGTGCCTGGAGTGTGGACGGACGAACAGATACGCAGTATTTT.

This clonotype occurred a few times. The gene calls are TRBV2 and TRBJ2-4; D uncertain. CDR1 and CDR2 from the germline V gene are SNHLY and FYNNEI. V was pared by 3 bases and J by 0 bases, with 9 bases between. The CDR3 runs 15 residues. As DNA, the CDR3 is TGTGCCAGCAGTGATTCCTCGCTAGCCAAAAACATTCAGTACTTC. This encodes CASSDSSLAKNIQYF.

The chain links TRBV2 to TRBJ2-3; D is tentatively TRBD1 or TRBD2 (5 bases each). V lost 5 bases to trimming and J lost 2 bases, with 11 bases between them. Germline lookup yields CDR1 SNHLY and CDR2 FYNNEI. The length of the CDR3 is 14 residues. The CDR3 region has the DNA TGTGCCAGCAGTCGGGACCGCGCCACAGATACGCAGTATTTT. It yields the protein CASSRDRATDTQYF. The whole variable domain, remainder taken from reference TRBV2 and TRBJ2-3, is EPEVTQTPSHQVTQMGQEVILRCVPISNHLYFYWYRQILGQKVEFLVSFYNNEISEKSEIFDDQFSVERPDGSNFTLKIRSTKLEDSAMYFCASSRDRATDTQYFGPGTRLTVL.

The V call is TRBV20-1, the J call TRBJ2-1; D is perhaps TRBD1 or TRBD2 (6 bases each). Per germline, CDR1 DFQATT and CDR2 SNEGSKA (reference sequence). V was pared by 5 bases and J by 5 bases, with 19 bases between. This CDR3 has 15 residues. The DNA for the CDR3 is TGCAGTGCTGGCCTCGGGGGCTCTTATAACAATGAGCAGTTCTTC. Its protein product is CSAGLGGSYNNEQFF.

This chain links TRBV29-1 with TRBJ2-7; D might be TRBD2 (7 bases). V shed 5 bases and J shed 9 bases, with 14 bases lying between them. Germline CDR1 is SQVTM and CDR2 is ANQGSEA. This CDR3 is built from 11 residues. The DNA of the CDR3 is TGCAGCGTTTTCACGGGGGGCGTGCAGTACTTC. It yields the protein CSVFTGGVQYF.

This chain joins TRBV29-1 and TRBJ2-3; the D gene is possibly TRBD1 (6 bases). Trimming stripped 7 bases from V and 6 bases from J, with 14 bases between. CDR3 length: 12 residues. Germline V gene sequence: CDR1 SQVTM, CDR2 ANQGSEA. The CDR3 loop reads CSATGNRDTQYF. DNA of the CDR3: TGCAGCGCCACAGGGAATCGGGATACGCAGTATTTT.